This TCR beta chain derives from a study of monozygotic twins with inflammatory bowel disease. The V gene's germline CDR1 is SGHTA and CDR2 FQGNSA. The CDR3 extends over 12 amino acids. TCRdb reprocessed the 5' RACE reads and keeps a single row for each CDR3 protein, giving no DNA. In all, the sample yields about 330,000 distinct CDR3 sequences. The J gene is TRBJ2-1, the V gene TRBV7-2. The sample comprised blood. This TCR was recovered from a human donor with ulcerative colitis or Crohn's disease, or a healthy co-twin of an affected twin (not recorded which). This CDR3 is CASSFAWNEQFF.